By sample share, the clone carrying this TCR beta chain is medium-sized. The antigen remains undetermined. Hyperthyroidism had been newly diagnosed in patients aged 18 to 65, and its duration was under 2 months. Germline trimming cut 8 bases from V and 10 bases from J; bases unmatched to any gene: 9. This CDR3 has 11 residues. From germline, CDR1 is SQVTM and CDR2 ANQGSEA. The record originates from a study of T cells in Graves' hyperthyroidism and ophthalmopathy. Findings and limits, study-wide: Among clonotypes expanded in thyroid above 0.001, most were also found in blood. Stable hyperthyroidism was told apart from ophthalmopathy by a model built on 13 V-J features.

Amplified TCR beta CDR3 regions derived from RNA transcripts. An initial round of RT-PCR targeting the TCR CDR3 relied on the HTBI primer set. TCRdb re-called the multiplex PCR reads through MiXCR, storing one row per CDR3 protein. In the table there are roughly 24,000 distinct CDR3 sequences, nearly 45% of which are singletons. The chain uses TRBV29-1 and TRBJ1-2; the match to TRBD1 covers 8 bases. The receptor was derived from a woman in her twenties or thirties with Graves' hyperthyroidism. Sequencing was done on a sample of blood. CDR3 bases: TGCAGCTTCGGGACAGGTTCTTCCTACACCTTC. This gives the protein CSFGTGSSYTF.